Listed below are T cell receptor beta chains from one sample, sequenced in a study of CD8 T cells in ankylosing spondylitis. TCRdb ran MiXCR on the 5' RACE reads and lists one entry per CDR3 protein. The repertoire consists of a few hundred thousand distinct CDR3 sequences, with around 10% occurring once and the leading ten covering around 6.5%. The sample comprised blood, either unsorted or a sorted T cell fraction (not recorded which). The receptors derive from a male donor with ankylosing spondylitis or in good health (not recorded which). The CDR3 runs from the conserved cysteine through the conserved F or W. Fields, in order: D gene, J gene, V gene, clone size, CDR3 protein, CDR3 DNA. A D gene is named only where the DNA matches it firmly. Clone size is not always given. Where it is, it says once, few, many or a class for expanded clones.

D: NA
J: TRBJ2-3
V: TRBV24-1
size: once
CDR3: CATSQEVLARGTDTQYF
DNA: TGTGCCACCAGCCAAGAAGTCCTAGCGAGGGGCACAGATACGCAGTATTTT

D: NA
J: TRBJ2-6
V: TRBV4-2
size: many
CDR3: CASSQSLAPGVSGANVLTF
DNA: TGTGCCAGCAGCCAATCCTTGGCTCCCGGAGTCTCTGGGGCCAACGTCCTGACTTTC

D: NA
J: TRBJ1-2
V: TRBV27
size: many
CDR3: CASRSGGVCTF
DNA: TGTGCCAGCAGAAGCGGGGGGGTCTGCACCTTC

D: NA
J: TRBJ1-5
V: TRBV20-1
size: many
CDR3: CSAGSGNQPQHF
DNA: TGCAGTGCAGGGAGCGGCAATCAGCCCCAGCATTTT

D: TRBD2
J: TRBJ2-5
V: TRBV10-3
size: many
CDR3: CATAGTSTNQETQYF
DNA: TGTGCCACGGCCGGGACTAGCACCAACCAAGAGACCCAGTACTTC

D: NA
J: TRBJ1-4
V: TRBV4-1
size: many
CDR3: CASSQVERVVEKLFF
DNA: TGCGCCAGCAGCCAAGTGGAAAGGGTTGTGGAAAAACTGTTTTTT

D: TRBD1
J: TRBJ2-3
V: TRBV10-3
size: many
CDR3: CAISEGQGATDTQYF
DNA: TGTGCCATCAGTGAGGGACAGGGGGCCACAGATACGCAGTATTTT

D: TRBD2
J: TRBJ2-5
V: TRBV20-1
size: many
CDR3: CSASGAGGGQETQYF
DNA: TGCAGTGCTAGTGGGGCGGGAGGCGGTCAAGAGACCCAGTACTTC

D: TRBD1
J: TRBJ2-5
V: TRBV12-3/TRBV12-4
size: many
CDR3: CASSFDRGETQYF
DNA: TGTGCCAGCAGTTTTGACAGGGGAGAGACCCAGTACTTC

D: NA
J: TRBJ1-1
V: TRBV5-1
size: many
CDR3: CASSLKGLVTTEAFF
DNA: TGCGCCAGCAGCTTGAAGGGTTTGGTGACAACTGAAGCTTTCTTT

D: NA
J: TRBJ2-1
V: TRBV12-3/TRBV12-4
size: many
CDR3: CASSLWAGRNNEQFF
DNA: TGTGCCAGCAGTTTATGGGCGGGGCGAAACAATGAGCAGTTCTTC

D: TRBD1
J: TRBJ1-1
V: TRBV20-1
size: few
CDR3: CSARDLKQGSGGNTEAFF
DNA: TGCAGTGCTAGAGATTTGAAACAGGGGAGTGGTGGGAACACTGAAGCTTTCTTT

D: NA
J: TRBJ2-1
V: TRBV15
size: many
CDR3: CATSRKDGIYNEQFF
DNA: TGTGCCACCAGCAGGAAGGACGGAATATACAATGAGCAGTTCTTC

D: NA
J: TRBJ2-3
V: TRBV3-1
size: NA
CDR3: CASSQDWPTDTQYF
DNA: TGTGCCAGCAGCCAAGATTGGCCTACAGATACGCAGTATTTT

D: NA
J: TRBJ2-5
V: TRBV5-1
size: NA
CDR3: CASSFPGTQYF
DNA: TGCGCCAGCAGCTTCCCAGGGACCCAGTACTTC

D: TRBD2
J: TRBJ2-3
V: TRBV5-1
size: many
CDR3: CASSLGTSSDTQYF
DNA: TGCGCCAGCAGCTTGGGGACTAGCTCAGATACGCAGTATTTT

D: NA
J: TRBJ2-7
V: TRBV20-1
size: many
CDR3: CSARAFRDSLVEQYF
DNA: TGCAGTGCTAGAGCTTTCCGCGACAGCTTAGTTGAGCAGTACTTC

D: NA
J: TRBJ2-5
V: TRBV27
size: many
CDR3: CASSLGGAVQETQYF
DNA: TGTGCCAGCAGTTTAGGGGGAGCCGTCCAAGAGACCCAGTACTTC

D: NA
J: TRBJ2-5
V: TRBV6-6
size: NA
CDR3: CASTLAEETQYF
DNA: TGTGCCAGCACCTTAGCGGAAGAAACCCAGTACTTC

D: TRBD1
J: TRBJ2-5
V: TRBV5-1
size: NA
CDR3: CASSFMPGQGALETQYF
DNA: TGCGCCAGCAGCTTCATGCCGGGACAGGGGGCATTAGAGACCCAGTACTTC

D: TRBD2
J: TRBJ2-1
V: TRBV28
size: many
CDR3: CASILTSGLGEQFF
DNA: TGTGCCAGCATCCTGACTAGCGGCCTGGGCGAGCAGTTCTTC

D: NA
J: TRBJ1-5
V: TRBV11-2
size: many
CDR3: CASSSTSLSRPAF
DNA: TGTGCCAGCAGCTCCACCTCCCTGTCACGTCCAGCTTTT

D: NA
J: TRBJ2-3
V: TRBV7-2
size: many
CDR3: CASSKGLRSTDTQYF
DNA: TGTGCCAGCAGCAAGGGACTCCGGAGCACAGATACGCAGTATTTT

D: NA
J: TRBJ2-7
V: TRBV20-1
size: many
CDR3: CSARDPYGGSSYEQYF
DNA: TGCAGTGCTAGAGACCCCTACGGCGGTAGCTCCTACGAGCAGTACTTC

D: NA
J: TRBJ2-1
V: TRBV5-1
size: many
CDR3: CASSLGRGPKILNNEQFF
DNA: TGCGCCAGCAGCTTAGGTAGGGGACCCAAAATCTTAAACAATGAGCAGTTCTTC

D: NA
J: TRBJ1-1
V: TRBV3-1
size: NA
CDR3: CASSQGREYDTEAFF
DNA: TGTGCCAGCAGCCAAGGGAGGGAGTACGATACTGAAGCTTTCTTT

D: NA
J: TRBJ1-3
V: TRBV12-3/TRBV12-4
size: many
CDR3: CASSFRARTSGNTIYF
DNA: TGTGCCAGCAGTTTTAGGGCTCGGACCTCTGGAAACACCATATATTTT

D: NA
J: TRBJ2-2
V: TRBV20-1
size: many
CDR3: CSAWTANTGELFF
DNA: TGCAGTGCTTGGACAGCGAACACCGGGGAGCTGTTTTTT

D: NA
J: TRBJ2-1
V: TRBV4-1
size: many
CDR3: CASSQPPGTPSSYNEQFF
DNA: TGCGCCAGCAGCCAACCACCCGGGACACCGAGCTCCTACAATGAGCAGTTCTTC

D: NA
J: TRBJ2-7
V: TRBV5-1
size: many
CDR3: CASSLRQVYEQYF
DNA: TGCGCCAGCAGCTTGCGGCAGGTCTACGAGCAGTACTTC

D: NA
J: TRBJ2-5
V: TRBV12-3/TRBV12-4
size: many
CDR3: CASTPHSQETQYF
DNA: TGTGCCAGCACTCCGCACAGCCAAGAGACCCAGTACTTC

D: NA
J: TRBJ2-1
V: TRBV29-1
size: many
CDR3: CSVDLLGRHNEQFF
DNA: TGCAGCGTTGATCTCTTGGGGCGCCACAATGAGCAGTTCTTC

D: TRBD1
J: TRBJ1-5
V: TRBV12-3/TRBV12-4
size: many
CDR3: CASSQSGGYSNQPQHF
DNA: TGTGCCAGCAGTCAGTCAGGGGGTTATAGCAATCAGCCCCAGCATTTT

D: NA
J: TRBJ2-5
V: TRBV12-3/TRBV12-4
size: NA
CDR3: CASMARSEETQYF
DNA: TGTGCCAGCATGGCCAGGTCCGAAGAGACCCAGTACTTC

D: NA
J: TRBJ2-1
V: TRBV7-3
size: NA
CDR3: CANSSGHEQFF
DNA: TGTGCCAACTCGAGCGGGCATGAGCAGTTCTTC

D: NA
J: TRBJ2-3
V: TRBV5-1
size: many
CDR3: CASSRWVGADTQYF
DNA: TGCGCCAGCAGCAGGTGGGTCGGAGCAGATACGCAGTATTTT

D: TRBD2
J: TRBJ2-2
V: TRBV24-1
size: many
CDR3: CATSDSRTSVYSGELFF
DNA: TGTGCCACCAGTGATTCCCGGACTAGCGTGTATTCCGGGGAGCTGTTTTTT

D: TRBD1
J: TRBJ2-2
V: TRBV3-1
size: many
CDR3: CASSQYTGDTGELFF
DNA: TGTGCCAGCAGCCAATATACAGGGGACACCGGGGAGCTGTTTTTT

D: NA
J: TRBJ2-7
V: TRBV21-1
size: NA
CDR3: CASSARTGVSATVVWEQYF
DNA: TGTGCCAGCAGCGCTAGGACAGGGGTATCGGCTACCGTCGTGTGGGAGCAGTACTTC

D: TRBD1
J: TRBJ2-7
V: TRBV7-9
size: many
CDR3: CASSSKRSGGRNEQYF
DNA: TGTGCCAGCAGCTCAAAGCGGTCAGGGGGACGGAACGAGCAGTACTTC

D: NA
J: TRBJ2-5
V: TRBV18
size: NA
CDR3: CASSPDSKTQYF
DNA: TGTGCCAGCTCACCCGATTCGAAGACCCAGTACTTC

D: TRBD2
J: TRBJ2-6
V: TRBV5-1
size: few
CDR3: CASSLTGGSRAGANVLTF
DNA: TGCGCCAGCAGCTTGACTGGCGGGAGCAGGGCTGGGGCCAACGTCCTGACTTTC

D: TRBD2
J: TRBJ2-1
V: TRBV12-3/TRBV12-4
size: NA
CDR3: CASSFSGGGAYNEQFF
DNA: TGTGCCAGCAGCTTCTCCGGGGGGGGCGCCTACAATGAGCAGTTCTTC

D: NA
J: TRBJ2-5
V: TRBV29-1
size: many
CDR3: CSVDPGLETQYF
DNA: TGCAGCGTTGACCCAGGGTTGGAGACCCAGTACTTC

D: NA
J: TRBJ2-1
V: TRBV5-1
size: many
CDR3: CASSLTQRLYNEQFF
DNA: TGCGCCAGCAGCTTGACACAAAGGCTCTACAATGAGCAGTTCTTC

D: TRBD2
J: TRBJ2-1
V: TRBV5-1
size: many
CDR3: CASSLEAGNEQFF
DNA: TGCGCCAGCAGCTTGGAAGCGGGAAATGAGCAGTTCTTC

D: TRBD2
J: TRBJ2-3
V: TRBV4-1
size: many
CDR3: CASSPLAGISTDTQYF
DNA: TGCGCCAGCAGCCCACTAGCGGGGATTAGCACAGATACGCAGTATTTT

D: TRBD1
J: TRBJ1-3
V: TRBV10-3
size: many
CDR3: CAISPLTGGSGNTIYF
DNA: TGTGCCATCAGCCCTTTAACAGGGGGCTCTGGAAACACCATATATTTT

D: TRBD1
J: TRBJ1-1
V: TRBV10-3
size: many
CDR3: CAISESTGEGTEAFF
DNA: TGTGCCATCAGTGAGTCGACAGGGGAGGGCACTGAAGCTTTCTTT

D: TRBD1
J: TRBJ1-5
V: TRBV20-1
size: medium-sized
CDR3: CSAITRGQGNQPQHF
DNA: TGCAGTGCTATCACCCGAGGACAGGGCAATCAGCCCCAGCATTTT

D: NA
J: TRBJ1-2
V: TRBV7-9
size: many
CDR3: CASSLAAGLGYTF
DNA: TGTGCCAGCAGCTTAGCGGCAGGTCTTGGCTACACCTTC

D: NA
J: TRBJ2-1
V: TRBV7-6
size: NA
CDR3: CASSYTPSVGDEQFF
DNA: NA

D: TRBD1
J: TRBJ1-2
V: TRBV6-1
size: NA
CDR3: CASMMTGGATNYTF
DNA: TGTGCCAGCATGATGACAGGGGGCGCGACTAACTACACCTTC

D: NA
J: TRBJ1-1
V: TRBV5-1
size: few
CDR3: CASSLREGTEAFF
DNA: TGCGCCAGCAGCTTACGGGAGGGGACTGAAGCTTTCTTT

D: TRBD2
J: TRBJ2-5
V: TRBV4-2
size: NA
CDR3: CASSQDWTSEEGETQYF
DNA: TGTGCCAGCAGCCAAGATTGGACTAGCGAGGAGGGAGAGACCCAGTACTTC